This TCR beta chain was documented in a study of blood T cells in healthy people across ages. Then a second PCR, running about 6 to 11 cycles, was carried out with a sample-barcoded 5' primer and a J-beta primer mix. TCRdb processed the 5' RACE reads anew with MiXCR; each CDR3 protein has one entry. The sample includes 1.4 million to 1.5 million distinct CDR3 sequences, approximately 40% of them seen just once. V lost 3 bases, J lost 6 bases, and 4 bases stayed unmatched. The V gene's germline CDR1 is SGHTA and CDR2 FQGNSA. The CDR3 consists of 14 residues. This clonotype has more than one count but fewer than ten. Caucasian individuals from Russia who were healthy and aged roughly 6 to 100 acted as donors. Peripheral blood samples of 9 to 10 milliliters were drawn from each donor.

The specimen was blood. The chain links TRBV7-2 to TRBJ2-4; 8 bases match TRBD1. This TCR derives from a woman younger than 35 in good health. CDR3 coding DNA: TGTGCCAGCAGCTTCCCCGGACAGGGAAACATTCAGTACTTC. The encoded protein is CASSFPGQGNIQYF.